Following are 13 T cell receptor beta chains from one sample sequenced in a study of T cell changes during pregnancy in multiple sclerosis. Profiled with immunoSEQ multiplex PCR; TCRdb holds only in-frame clones, not every one. The table has about 33,000 clones, about 90% seen once. The sample in question was CD4+ T cells from peripheral blood mononuclear cells, obtained in the third trimester of pregnancy. The receptors were sampled from a female donor in good health, enrolled as a control in a pregnancy study.

This clone is medium-sized in the sample. The chain carries TRBV5-1 and TRBJ2-2, with D unclear. The CDR3 extends over 13 amino acids. Germline V lookup: CDR1 SGHRS, CDR2 YFSETQ. V was shortened by 0 bases and J by 5 bases, with 5 bases between the two germline ends. CDR3 region: CASSLGGTGELFF. The DNA for the CDR3 is TGCGCCAGCAGCTTGGGAGGTACCGGGGAGCTGTTTTTT.

This clone has just one count. J is TRBJ2-2 and V is TRBV19, with 8 bases aligning to TRBD2. This CDR3 has 15 residues. Germline V gene sequence: CDR1 LNHDA, CDR2 SQIVND (reference sequence). V lost 7 bases and J lost 4; bases outside the gene matches: 8. The CDR3: CASTSGLVLTGELFF. The CDR3 DNA reads TGTGCCAGTACCTCGGGACTAGTTCTCACCGGGGAGCTGTTTTTT.

The genes are TRBV7-2 and TRBJ2-1; D possibly corresponds to TRBD2 (5 bases). V was shortened by 7 bases and J by 7 bases, with 17 bases between the two germline ends. Germline V gene data show CDR1 as SGHTA and CDR2 as FQGNSA. The CDR3 spans 14 residues. The CDR3 region has the DNA TGTGCCAGCAATCCGGGATCCCCGTCTAATGAGCAGTTCTTC. It encodes CASNPGSPSNEQFF.

The genes are TRBV5-1 and TRBJ2-1; a weak D match, TRBD1 (5 bases). CDR1 and CDR2 from the germline V gene are SGHRS and YFSETQ. Trimming left V 0 bases short and J 0 bases short, with 7 bases between. The CDR3 runs to 15 residues. CDR3: CASSLGQSSYNEQFF. Written as DNA, the CDR3 is TGCGCCAGCAGCTTGGGACAGAGCTCCTACAATGAGCAGTTCTTC.

The chain uses TRBV6-5 and TRBJ2-7; 8 nucleotides align to TRBD1. The CDR3 has 15 residues. Trimming removed 5 bases from V and 3 bases from J; junction bases left unmatched: 9. Looked up from germline, CDR1 is MNHEY and CDR2 is SVGAGI. This CDR3 reads CASSRQGRKDYEQYF. As DNA, the CDR3 is TGTGCCAGCAGTCGACAGGGGAGAAAGGACTACGAGCAGTACTTC.

This clone was recorded once. The rearrangement joins TRBV28 to TRBJ2-3; D might be TRBD2 (6 bases). The ends were cut back, 7 bases at V and 15 bases at J, with 23 bases in the middle. Per germline, CDR1 MDHEN and CDR2 SYDVKM. This CDR3 is built from 13 residues. The CDR3 DNA follows: TGTGCCAGCACCCTCATCGGGACTGGGATCCACTATTTT. It yields the protein CASTLIGTGIHYF.

This clone was found a few times. The chain has TRBV2 and TRBJ1-2; 7 nucleotides align to TRBD1. This CDR3 spans 11 amino acids. With V trimmed by 7 bases and J by 6 bases, 2 bases remained unmatched. CDR1 and CDR2 from the germline V gene are SNHLY and FYNNEI. DNA of the CDR3: TGTGCCAGCACCAGGGGGGATGGCTACACCTTC. This encodes CASTRGDGYTF.

This sequence joins TRBV6-1 and TRBJ2-7; 8 nucleotides agree with TRBD1. The trim removed 4 bases at V and 4 bases at J, leaving 12 bases unmatched. CDR1 MNHNS and CDR2 SASEGT come from the germline V gene. The CDR3 contains 16 residues. CDR3 residues: CASSGQGSGALYEQYF. The CDR3 DNA reads TGTGCCAGCAGTGGACAGGGGTCGGGGGCCCTTTACGAGCAGTACTTC.

The genes are TRBV27 and TRBJ2-2; 10 bases align to TRBD2. The V and J ends lost 3 bases and 4 bases, in that order; junction bases with no gene match: 11. This CDR3 is 18 amino acids long. CDR1 MNHEY and CDR2 SMNVEV come from the germline V gene (reference sequence). CDR3 in amino acids: CASSFGWTSGLGTGELFF. CDR3 sequence (DNA): TGTGCCAGCAGTTTCGGGTGGACTAGCGGTCTGGGCACCGGGGAGCTGTTTTTT.

V gene TRBV11-1 combines with J gene TRBJ1-1; D ambiguous. Germline V gene sequence: CDR1 SGHAT, CDR2 FQDESV (reference sequence). Trimming took 5 bases from V and 6 from J, leaving 13 bases between them. The CDR3 spans 13 residues. This CDR3 is CASSPLRSAEAFF. The CDR3 DNA follows: TGTGCCAGCAGCCCCCTCAGGTCGGCTGAAGCTTTCTTT.

The J gene is TRBJ2-3, the V gene TRBV6-1; tentative D call: TRBD1 (5 bases). V was pared by 3 bases and J by 4 bases, with 14 bases between. The CDR3 is made up of 15 amino acids. The germline V gene has CDR1 MNHNS and CDR2 SASEGT. The CDR3 DNA follows: TGTGCCAGCAGTGATGGGCAGGGTAGGTCAGATACGCAGTATTTT. Translating it yields CASSDGQGRSDTQYF.

Points on this clone: This sample also contains other DNA sequences that code for the same CDR3. This sequence joins TRBV20-1 and TRBJ2-5; the D is unclear. CDR3 length: 11 residues. The V end was cut by 6 bases, the J end by 2 bases, with 7 bases between. Germline V lookup: CDR1 DFQATT, CDR2 SNEGSKA (reference sequence). CDR3 DNA: TGCAGTGCATCAGATCAAGAGACCCAGTACTTC. Its protein product is CSASDQETQYF.

The chain has TRBV2 and TRBJ1-4; TRBD1 matches 7 bases. Trimming cost V 6 bases and J 5 bases; bases outside gene matches: 6. The CDR3 loop spans 14 amino acids. In germline, CDR1 is SNHLY, CDR2 FYNNEI. The CDR3 nucleotides read TGTGCCAGCAGGGACAGGACAGGAAATGAAAAACTGTTTTTT. Protein: CASRDRTGNEKLFF.